The 26 T cell receptor beta chains in this list originate from one sample, sequenced in a study of identical twins (dated by TCRdb to about 2016). Receptor amplification or capture employed 5' RACE. TCRdb lists the instrument as Illumina HiSeq 2000. The public sequencing data were trimmed at Q25 with fastp and processed into clonotypes with MiXCR by TCRdb, which kept only in-frame beta chains. Each record represents a unique CDR3 protein, reported with the most common genes and DNA among its rows. The sample table contains 1.5 million to 2 million distinct CDR3 sequences; only one count was recorded for around 33% of them. Approximately 0.29% of the sample lies in the top ten. Sequencing was performed on cord blood. The receptors were sampled from a newborn girl in good health.

This clonotype was detected only a few times. This chain uses TRBV3-1 with TRBJ1-1; maybe TRBD1 (6 bases). V lost 4 bases and J 0 bases, leaving 12 bases between the germline ends. In germline, CDR1 is LGHDT, CDR2 YNNKEL (reference sequence). The CDR3 is 15 residues long. The chain's CDR3 is CASSPGGQMNTEAFF. The CDR3 DNA follows: TGTGCCAGCAGCCCTGGGGGACAAATGAACACTGAAGCTTTCTTT.

This rearrangement joins TRBV6-5 to TRBJ2-5, with TRBD2 matching over 7 bases. The CDR3 length is 14 residues. Germline V gene sequence: CDR1 MNHEY, CDR2 SVGAGI. With V trimmed by 3 bases and J by 11 bases, 12 bases remained unmatched. The CDR3 DNA is TGTGCCAGCAGTTATGAGCGCCGAGGGAGGGAGCAGTACTTC. Amino acid sequence: CASSYERRGREQYF.

Concerning this clonotype: A junction boundary mismatches the germline segment, possibly from a read error. The J gene is TRBJ2-4, the V gene TRBV6-1; 14 bases align to TRBD2. Matching the DNA end better, TRBJ2-7 makes the J call doubtful. The CDR3 length is 15 residues. Germline CDR1 and CDR2: MNHNS and SASEGT. CDR3: CDSSDGTSGSYEQYF. The CDR3 DNA sequence: TGTGACAGCAGTGATGGGACTAGCGGGAGTTACGAGCAGTACTTC.

This clonotype has a handful of counts. V usage is TRBV20-1 and J usage is TRBJ2-1; TRBD2 agrees at 8 bases. Germline V CDR1 and CDR2: DFQATT, SNEGSKA (reference sequence). The trim removed 5 bases at V and 3 bases at J, leaving 3 bases unmatched. The CDR3 is made up of 13 amino acids. CDR3 coding DNA: TGCAGTGCTCAGCGGGAGATCTACAATGAGCAGTTCTTC. Encoded protein: CSAQREIYNEQFF.

The V gene is TRBV5-1, the J gene TRBJ2-3, with D possibly TRBD1 on 6 matching bases. Germline loops: CDR1 SGHRS, CDR2 YFSETQ. With 6 bases removed from V and 0 bases from J, the gap between germline ends came to 14 bases. The CDR3 loop spans 15 amino acids. The CDR3 region has the DNA TGCGCCAGCAACACAGGGTTTACTAGCACAGATACGCAGTATTTT. Its protein product is CASNTGFTSTDTQYF.

In this sample, this clonotype turned up a few times. This chain connects TRBV3-1 to TRBJ2-3; 7 bases agree with TRBD1. CDR1 and CDR2 from the germline V gene are LGHDT and YNNKEL (reference sequence). This CDR3 contains 15 residues. Unmatched junction bases numbered 6, after V lost 3 bases and J lost 3 bases. CDR3 sequence (DNA): TGTGCCAGCAGCCACCCGACAGGGCGGACAGATACGCAGTATTTT. Residues: CASSHPTGRTDTQYF.

As for this clonotype: An end of the junction differs from the germline gene, which may be a read error. This chain links TRBV28 with TRBJ1-2, with D perhaps TRBD1 (5 bases). The V gene's germline CDR1 is MDHEN and CDR2 SYDVKM. This CDR3 is 13 amino acids long. The CDR3 here is CASNLTGDYGYTF. Here the CDR3 DNA reads TGTGCCAGCAATTTAACGGGGGACTATGGCTACACCTTC.

The chain uses TRBV10-3 and TRBJ1-6, with D possibly being TRBD1 (5 bases). The V end was cut by 5 bases, the J end by 5 bases, with 13 bases between. Germline CDR1 reads ENHRY; CDR2 reads SYGVKD. This CDR3 is 15 amino acids long. CDR3 region: CAISPGSAHNSPLHF. The CDR3 coding sequence is TGTGCCATCAGTCCAGGGAGCGCCCATAATTCACCCCTCCACTTT.

In regard to this clonotype: A clone one base away is much larger, so this may be a read error. The chain combines TRBV3-1 with TRBJ2-7, with 11 bases aligning to TRBD2. Trimming removed 1 base from V and 2 bases from J; junction bases left unmatched: 4. CDR1 and CDR2 (germline): LGHDT, YNNKEL (reference sequence). This CDR3 is built from 16 residues. The CDR3 here is CASSQVPGLAAYEQYF. CDR3 bases: TGTGCCAGCAGCCAAGTCCCGGGACTAGCGGCCTACGAGCAGTACTTC.

The chain links TRBV13 to TRBJ1-5, with a possible D match to TRBD1 (5 bases). Trimming cost V 10 bases and J 5 bases, with 15 bases left between them. Looked up from germline, CDR1 is PRHDT and CDR2 is FYEKMQ (reference sequence). The CDR3 is 13 residues long. The CDR3 coding sequence is TGTGCCACCTCTAGGAAGGGACATCAGCCCCAGCATTTT. The encoded protein is CATSRKGHQPQHF.

This clonotype has more than one count but fewer than ten. This chain links TRBV27 with TRBJ2-5, with 9 bases matching TRBD2. V lost 3 bases, J lost 5 bases, and 7 bases stayed unmatched. The CDR3 has 15 amino acids. Looked up from germline, CDR1 is MNHEY and CDR2 is SMNVEV (reference sequence). This chain's CDR3 is CASSLAASGVETQYF. The CDR3 nucleotides read TGTGCCAGCAGTTTGGCGGCTAGCGGGGTGGAGACCCAGTACTTC.

This sequence joins TRBV28 and TRBJ2-1, with D hard to call. Germline V lookup: CDR1 MDHEN, CDR2 SYDVKM. The V gene lost 7 bases and the J gene lost 6 bases, with 13 bases spanning the gap. This CDR3 has 13 residues. This CDR3 reads CASNEERSNEQFF. CDR3 DNA sequence: TGTGCCAGCAATGAGGAACGGTCCAATGAGCAGTTCTTC. The complete variable domain, with remaining parts taken from reference TRBV28 and TRBJ2-1, reads DVKVTQSSRYLVKRTGEKVFLECVQDMDHENMFWYRQDPGLGLRLIYFSYDVKMKEKGDIPEGYSVSREKKERFSLILESASTNQTSMYLCASNEERSNEQFFGPGTRLTVL.

This clonotype came up a few times. The gene calls are TRBV18 and TRBJ2-1; 12 bases match TRBD1. V was pared by 2 bases and J by 8 bases, with 7 bases of the junction left unmatched. CDR3 length: 16 residues. Germline V gives CDR1 KGHSH, CDR2 LQKENI. CDR3 region: CASSPWGQGAHYEQFF. As DNA, the CDR3 is TGTGCCAGCTCACCATGGGGACAGGGGGCGCACTATGAGCAGTTCTTC.

This clonotype has ten or more counts. The V and J genes are TRBV12-3 or TRBV12-4 and TRBJ2-3; possibly TRBD1 for D (6 bases). Trimming took 10 bases from V and 2 from J, leaving 10 bases between them. The CDR3 has 12 residues. As DNA, the CDR3 is TGTGCCAACCGGGACAACACAGATACGCAGTATTTT. This codes for CANRDNTDTQYF.

This clonotype was counted many times. J is TRBJ2-3 and V is TRBV12-3 or TRBV12-4; TRBD2 aligns across 10 bases. CDR3 length: 12 amino acids. V gave up 5 bases and J gave up 9 bases; unmatched junction bases: 2. CDR3 region: CASSLTSGTQYF. CDR3 DNA sequence: TGTGCCAGCAGTCTGACTAGCGGGACGCAGTATTTT.

This clonotype was found a few times. The genes are TRBV11-2 and TRBJ1-5; D not certain. The V and J ends lost 4 bases and 4 bases respectively, with 11 bases between them. Germline-derived CDR1 and CDR2 are SGHAT and FQNNGV. The CDR3 contains 14 residues. CDR3: CASSSAVGNQPQHF. CDR3 sequence (DNA): TGTGCCAGCAGCTCGGCTGTAGGGAATCAGCCCCAGCATTTT.

The chain is built from TRBV5-1 and TRBJ2-2, with TRBD2 matching over 10 bases. The germline V gene encodes CDR1 SGHRS and CDR2 YFSETQ. The CDR3 extends over 16 amino acids. Trimming at V came to 0 bases and at J to 4 bases, leaving 3 bases not matched to a gene. CDR3 sequence (DNA): TGCGCCAGCAGCTTGGCACTAGCGGGATTCACCGGGGAGCTGTTTTTT. Amino acids: CASSLALAGFTGELFF.

This chain joins TRBV25-1 and TRBJ2-3; TRBD1 matches at 9 bases. This CDR3 has 16 residues. V lost 3 bases to trimming and J lost 1 base; unmatched junction nucleotides: 5. The germline V gene encodes CDR1 MGHDK and CDR2 SYGVNS. The CDR3 here is CASSDPRTGGTDTQYF. CDR3 nucleotides: TGTGCCAGCAGTGACCCTAGGACAGGGGGCACAGATACGCAGTATTTT.

Only a few counts were recorded for this clonotype. V gene TRBV15 combines with J gene TRBJ2-1, with 7 bases aligning to TRBD1. Per germline, CDR1 LNHNV and CDR2 YYDKDF (reference sequence). This CDR3 is 13 amino acids long. The trim removed 8 bases at V and 6 bases at J, leaving 7 bases unmatched. CDR3 sequence reads: CATADRVINEQFF. CDR3 DNA: TGTGCCACCGCCGACAGGGTTATCAATGAGCAGTTCTTC.

The table lists this clonotype with a few counts. DNA for the CDR3: TGTGCCAGCAGCGCCGGACTCTACCGAGAGACCCAGTACTTC. It is translated as CASSAGLYRETQYF. The chain recombines TRBV21-1 with TRBJ2-5; the DNA was not used to check the table's D call, TRBD2. TRBV21-1 is marked as a pseudogene. The CDR3 has 14 residues.

This clonotype was seen more than once but under ten times. The chain recombines TRBV4-1 with TRBJ1-2, with 11 bases fitting TRBD1. J was trimmed by 4 bases and V by 1 base; bases with no gene match: 5. The CDR3 has 16 amino acids. CDR1 and CDR2 (germline): MGHRA, YSYEKL. The CDR3 sequence: CASSQVPGTGGYGYTF. For the CDR3, the DNA is TGCGCCAGCAGCCAAGTACCAGGGACAGGGGGCTATGGCTACACCTTC.

The chain links TRBV18 to TRBJ1-1, with no clear D. There are 14 residues in the CDR3. Trimming shortened V by 3 bases and J by 0 bases, and 8 bases separated the two germline ends. The germline V gene has CDR1 KGHSH and CDR2 LQKENI. CDR3 amino acids: CASSPVKVNTEAFF. Written as DNA, the CDR3 is TGTGCCAGCTCACCGGTGAAAGTGAACACTGAAGCTTTCTTT.

The genes are TRBV25-1 and TRBJ1-2, with D unclear. V was clipped by 8 bases and J by 1 base, with 2 bases between them. Germline V gives CDR1 MGHDK, CDR2 SYGVNS. This CDR3 has 10 residues. CDR3 in amino acids: CASFNYGYTF. CDR3 nucleotide sequence: TGTGCCAGCTTTAACTATGGCTACACCTTC.

The table lists this clonotype with a few counts. CDR3 coding DNA: TGTGCCACCAGTGATTCCGGACAGGGGGCTAGCACAGATACGCAGTATTTT. Translating gives CATSDSGQGASTDTQYF. The J gene is TRBJ2-3, the V gene TRBV24-1; 11 bases map to TRBD1. V was clipped by 2 bases and J by 0 bases; unmatched bases: 3. Germline V gives CDR1 KGHDR, CDR2 SFDVKD. This CDR3 is built from 17 residues.

Regarding this clonotype: An end of the junction differs from the germline gene, which may be a read error. The chain links TRBV13 to TRBJ1-6, with 9 positions matching TRBD1. From germline, CDR1 is PRHDT and CDR2 FYEKMQ (reference sequence). CDR3 length: 14 residues. CDR3 coding DNA: TGTGCCGGCAGCCCCCGGGACAGGGTGATGCCCCTCCACTTT. This sequence encodes CAGSPRDRVMPLHF.

The chain links TRBV29-1 to TRBJ2-7; D gene ambiguous. V lost 6 bases to trimming and J lost 6 bases, with 9 bases between them. Germline V lookup: CDR1 SQVTM, CDR2 ANQGSEA. This CDR3 has 10 residues. CDR3 in amino acids: CSVHRTEQYF. CDR3 DNA sequence: TGCAGCGTCCACCGAACCGAGCAGTACTTC.